The clone carrying this T cell receptor beta chain was recorded at least ten times. This record belongs to a study of T-cell reconstitution after alpha-beta-depleted transplantation in children. Germline V CDR1 and CDR2: MGHRA, YSYEKL. The CDR3 length is 17 residues. Trimming took 0 bases from V and 3 from J; bases not matched to a gene: 5. The library targeted TCRbeta and was prepared with unique molecular identifiers. TCRdb recomputed calls from the PCR reads with MiXCR, one row per CDR3 protein. Altogether about 91,000 distinct CDR3 sequences are present, 7.5% to 9.5% being singletons, with the ten largest covering 5.5% to 8%.

The sequence was collected from a human donor who donated a stem cell graft to a child with congenital amegakaryocytic thrombocytopenia. The chain uses TRBV4-1 and TRBJ2-4; 10 positions match TRBD1. Specimen: PBMCs from the stem cell graft donor, collected from the stem cell graft. CDR3: CASSQDDRGPGKNIQYF. The CDR3 DNA is TGCGCCAGCAGCCAAGATGACAGGGGGCCAGGCAAAAACATTCAGTACTTC.